This TCR beta chain was profiled in a study of cytomegalovirus exposure and HLA in healthy donors. General observations from the study: In vitro checks showed that three CMV-associated chains really do target CMV antigens. Later work found most CMV-associated TCR beta chains apparently HLA-restricted. As a later analysis showed, a missense DCLRE1C variant was linked to trimming of TCR beta V- and J-genes. For most TCR beta V segments, an earlier analysis put the productive rate at about 87% or about 30% of the time.

The PCR was carried out with 60 Vbeta primers and 13 Jbeta primers. TCRdb's table, derived via immunoSEQ multiplex PCR, lists solely in-frame clones and lacks some. The data show 80,000 or so clones, approximately 65% seen once. As to this clone: As yet, its antigen is unknown.

The sequence was obtained from a male donor in good health and CMV-seropositive. Input material: PBMCs.

The CDR3 DNA follows: TGTGCCAGCAGTTTATTCGGGCAGGGGCTCTCCTACGAGCAGTACTTC. It translates to CASSLFGQGLSYEQYF. J is TRBJ2-7 and V is TRBV28, with D possibly being TRBD1 (6 bases). This CDR3 is built from 16 residues. The germline V gene has CDR1 MDHEN and CDR2 SYDVKM. Trimming left V 1 base short and J 0 bases short, with 13 bases between.